These 14 T cell receptor beta chains share one sample of origin, sequenced in a study of OX40 agonist ivuxolimab in advanced cancers. Measured with immunoSEQ multiplex PCR; TCRdb has only the in-frame clones, and not every one. The sample includes approximately 76,000 clones, approximately 91% of them seen just once. The sample here was CD4+ or CD8+ T cells sorted from blood, taken in a trial of the OX40 agonist ivuxolimab. Source of these receptors: an adult with an advanced solid tumor such as melanoma, head and neck, liver or kidney cancer.

This chain joins TRBV11-2 and TRBJ2-3; 7 positions match TRBD2. The V gene end was trimmed by 6 bases and the J gene end by 0 bases; junction bases not matched to a gene: 6. The V gene's germline CDR1 is SGHAT and CDR2 FQNNGV. CDR3 length equals 15 residues. Written as DNA, the CDR3 is TGTGCCAGCAGTCCCCAGCGGGGTAGCACAGATACGCAGTATTTT. It codes for CASSPQRGSTDTQYF.

The V call is TRBV2, the J call TRBJ2-1; tentatively, D is TRBD2 (6 bases). The CDR3 length is 12 residues. V was pared by 1 base and J by 12 bases, with 10 bases between. Germline loops: CDR1 SNHLY, CDR2 FYNNEI. CDR3 bases: TGTGCCAGCAGTGAAGGGAGGGTCTGGCAGTTCTTC. It codes for CASSEGRVWQFF.

This chain joins TRBV19 and TRBJ2-5; D call uncertain. Germline CDR1 and CDR2: LNHDA and SQIVND (reference sequence). The V end lost 3 bases, the J end lost 1 base, and 9 bases lay between the germline ends. The CDR3 has 14 residues. CDR3 amino acids: CASSMGSAQETQYF. DNA for the CDR3: TGTGCCAGTAGTATGGGGTCAGCCCAAGAGACCCAGTACTTC.

The chain employs TRBV27 and TRBJ2-7; D might be TRBD2 (6 bases). The CDR3 contains 16 residues. V gave up 3 bases and J gave up 4 bases, with 19 bases separating them. Germline V CDR1 and CDR2: MNHEY, SMNVEV (reference sequence). CDR3 sequence: CASSLIPGVEWYEQYF. The CDR3 DNA reads TGTGCCAGCAGTTTGATACCGGGAGTAGAATGGTACGAGCAGTACTTC.

The chain couples TRBV5-4 to TRBJ2-1; D call uncertain. The germline gives CDR1 SGHNT, CDR2 YYREEE (reference sequence). The V gene lost 0 bases and the J gene lost 0 bases, with 10 bases spanning the gap. The CDR3 spans 16 residues. The CDR3 loop reads CASSLASGRSYNEQFF. Written as DNA, the CDR3 is TGTGCCAGCAGCTTGGCCTCCGGGCGCTCCTACAATGAGCAGTTCTTC.

This clone showed up just once. The rearrangement uses TRBV6-6 and TRBJ2-5; 9 bases are shared with TRBD1. J gave up 4 bases and V 3 bases, and 9 bases lay outside the gene matches. The CDR3 is 16 amino acids. The germline V gene has CDR1 MNHNY and CDR2 SVGAGI (reference sequence). Written as DNA, the CDR3 is TGTGCCAGCAGTTATCCACCGGGACAGGGTCGAGAGACCCAGTACTTC. Its protein product is CASSYPPGQGRETQYF.

This rearrangement joins TRBV5-1 to TRBJ1-5; unclear D gene. The ends were cut back, 0 bases at V and 7 bases at J, with 8 bases in the middle. Germline V gene lookup returns CDR1 SGHRS and CDR2 YFSETQ. CDR3 size: 13 residues. For the CDR3, the DNA is TGCGCCAGCAGCTTGGTGGGGAAACAGCCCCAGCATTTT. Protein: CASSLVGKQPQHF.

A single count supports this clone. The chain employs TRBV21-1 and TRBJ2-7; TRBD2 reflects the table's D call only, with no check against the DNA. TRBV21-1 is shown as a pseudogene. The CDR3 totals 15 residues. The DNA for the CDR3 is TGTGCCAGCAGCGGACGGGGGGCCGACGCCTACGAGCAGTACTTC. The encoded protein is CASSGRGADAYEQYF.

V is TRBV15 and J is TRBJ1-5; D ambiguous. In germline, CDR1 is LNHNV, CDR2 YYDKDF (reference sequence). The CDR3 is 12 residues long. V was shortened by 1 base and J by 7 bases, with 5 bases between the two germline ends. The CDR3 sequence: CATSRGYQPQHF. CDR3 coding DNA: TGTGCCACCAGCAGAGGGTACCAGCCCCAGCATTTT.

The genes are TRBV9 and TRBJ2-5; maybe TRBD2 (5 bases). V was trimmed by 1 base and J by 2 bases, leaving 6 bases between them. The germline gives CDR1 SGDLS, CDR2 YYNGEE. This CDR3 spans 13 amino acids. This chain's CDR3 is CASSVTGQETQYF. In DNA, the CDR3 is TGTGCCAGCAGCGTAACGGGGCAAGAGACCCAGTACTTC.

The chain employs TRBV18 and TRBJ2-1; 9 bases line up with TRBD1. Germline V gives CDR1 KGHSH, CDR2 LQKENI. There are 15 residues in the CDR3. The junction had 7 bases not matched to a gene; V was cut back by 3 bases and J by 7 bases. The CDR3 coding sequence is TGTGCCAGCTCACCGCCATCCGGGACAGGGAATGAGCAGTTCTTC. Its protein is CASSPPSGTGNEQFF.

The chain joins TRBV18 to TRBJ1-5; tentative D call: TRBD1 (5 bases). Trimming shortened V by 6 bases and J by 4 bases, and 10 bases separated the two germline ends. Germline V gene lookup returns CDR1 KGHSH and CDR2 LQKENI. The CDR3 covers 13 residues. CDR3 amino acids: CASSPGTNQPQHF. In nucleotides, the CDR3 is TGTGCCAGCTCCCCAGGGACGAATCAGCCCCAGCATTTT. Supplemented by reference TRBV18 and TRBJ1-5, the full variable domain reads NAGVMQNPRHLVRRRGQEARLRCSPMKGHSHVYWYRQLPEEGLKFMVYLQKENIIDESGMPKERFSAEFPKEGPSILRIQQVVRGDSAAYFCASSPGTNQPQHFGDGTRLSIL.

The chain employs TRBV5-4 and TRBJ1-1; D is undetermined. Trimming removed 3 bases from V and 0 bases from J, with 12 bases in between. The CDR3 has 15 residues. CDR1 is SGHNT and CDR2 is YYREEE in the germline V gene (reference sequence). The CDR3 region is CASSSGGVMNTEAFF. DNA for the CDR3: TGTGCCAGCAGCTCCGGAGGCGTGATGAACACTGAAGCTTTCTTT.

The chain is built from TRBV7-3 and TRBJ2-3; tentatively, D is TRBD2 (7 bases). The CDR3 has 16 residues. The germline V and J ends were trimmed by 5 bases and 5 bases, with 20 bases remaining between them. The germline gives CDR1 SGHTA, CDR2 FQGTGA. CDR3 sequence: CASSPGGQGWQDTQYF. In DNA form, the CDR3 reads TGTGCCAGCAGCCCGGGGGGACAAGGCTGGCAAGATACGCAGTATTTT.